One sample yielded the 9 T cell receptor beta chains listed below, sequenced in a study of blood T cell repertoires in COVID-19. Sequenced by immunoSEQ multiplex PCR; TCRdb stores in-frame clones only, minus some. The table lists around 310,000 clones, under 90% of them singletons. Sequenced sample: PBMCs or T cells enriched from blood (not recorded which). These receptors all come from a woman in her twenties or thirties who had recovered from COVID-19.

The chain carries TRBV7-6 and TRBJ1-5; 7 bases fit TRBD1. Per the germline V gene, CDR1 is SGHVS and CDR2 is FNYEAQ. The CDR3 length is 16 residues. V trimming: 1 base; J trimming: 6 bases; junction bases outside the gene matches: 9. DNA for the CDR3: TGTGCCAGCAGCTTAGGACAGGGTGATTTGGTTCAGCCCCAGCATTTT. As protein: CASSLGQGDLVQPQHF.

The chain recombines TRBV18 with TRBJ2-2; a weak D match, TRBD2 (5 bases). Trimming removed 3 bases at V and 1 base at J, with 9 bases between. Germline assignment: CDR1 KGHSH and CDR2 LQKENI. The CDR3 is 15 residues long. The CDR3 sequence: CASSPSLGNTGELFF. DNA for the CDR3: TGTGCCAGCTCACCCTCACTAGGGAACACCGGGGAGCTGTTTTTT.

This chain uses TRBV7-2 with TRBJ1-1; D gene uncertain. Germline CDR1 is SGHTA and CDR2 is FQGNSA. Deletions cut 1 base from V and 4 bases from J, with 13 bases between. The CDR3 length is 15 residues. In DNA form, the CDR3 reads TGTGCCAGCAGCTTAGACTCTGGGCGTTTCACTGAAGCTTTCTTT. It encodes CASSLDSGRFTEAFF.

V is TRBV27 and J is TRBJ2-3; unclear D gene. Trimming cost V 5 bases and J 6 bases, with 9 bases left between them. The V gene's germline CDR1 is MNHEY and CDR2 SMNVEV (reference sequence). The CDR3 has 12 residues. The CDR3 sequence: CASSGDWDTQYF. In nucleotides, the CDR3 is TGTGCCAGCAGTGGTGACTGGGATACGCAGTATTTT.

The gene calls are TRBV28 and TRBJ1-2; TRBD1 agrees at 9 bases. Germline V CDR1 and CDR2: MDHEN, SYDVKM. J was trimmed by 6 bases and V by 8 bases; bases with no gene match: 16. The CDR3 spans 16 residues. CDR3: CASGAGSGQGMDGYTF. DNA for the CDR3: TGTGCCAGCGGCGCGGGCTCGGGACAGGGAATGGATGGCTACACCTTC.

The CDR3 sequence: CASSLDFRTGRSYNEQFF. The CDR3 DNA reads as TGTGCCAGCAGCTTAGATTTCAGGACAGGGCGCTCCTACAATGAGCAGTTCTTC. The chain carries TRBV11-2 and TRBJ2-1, with 8 positions matching TRBD1. There are 18 residues in the CDR3. V gave up 0 bases and J gave up 0 bases; unmatched junction bases: 7. Germline CDR1 and CDR2: SGHAT and FQNNGV.

This chain connects TRBV7-9 to TRBJ1-4; tentatively, D is TRBD1 (6 bases). The germline V and J ends were trimmed by 7 bases and 0 bases, with 21 bases remaining between them. CDR3 length: 18 amino acids. Per germline, CDR1 SEHNR and CDR2 FQNEAQ (reference sequence). The CDR3 spells CASTLGMDRQATNEKLFF. The CDR3 DNA is TGTGCCAGCACCCTCGGAATGGACAGACAAGCAACTAATGAAAAACTGTTTTTT.

This chain uses TRBV18 with TRBJ1-5; a weak D match, TRBD1 (5 bases). Germline CDR1 is KGHSH and CDR2 is LQKENI. V was shortened by 4 bases and J by 2 bases, with 18 bases between the two germline ends. This CDR3 comprises 17 residues. The CDR3 loop reads CASSLMEGRRGNQPQHF. In nucleotides, the CDR3 is TGTGCCAGCTCACTAATGGAGGGGAGAAGGGGCAATCAGCCCCAGCATTTT.

V is TRBV28 and J is TRBJ2-7; D is uncertain. The V end lost 8 bases, the J end lost 4 bases, and 15 bases lay between the germline ends. Germline V gives CDR1 MDHEN, CDR2 SYDVKM. The CDR3 is 13 residues long. The CDR3 region has the DNA TGTGCCAGCGCTGGGCCTCCGGTATACGAGCAGTACTTC. It translates to CASAGPPVYEQYF.